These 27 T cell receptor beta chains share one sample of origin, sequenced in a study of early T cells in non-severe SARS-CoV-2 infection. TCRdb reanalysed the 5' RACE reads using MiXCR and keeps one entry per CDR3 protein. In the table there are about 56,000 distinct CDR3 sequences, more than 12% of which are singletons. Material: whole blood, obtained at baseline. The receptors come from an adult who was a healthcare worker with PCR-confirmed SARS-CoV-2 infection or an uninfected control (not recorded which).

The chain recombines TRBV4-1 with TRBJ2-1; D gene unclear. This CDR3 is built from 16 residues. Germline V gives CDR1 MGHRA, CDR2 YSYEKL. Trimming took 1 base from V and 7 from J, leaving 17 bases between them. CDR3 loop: CASSQGIAGPSNEQFF. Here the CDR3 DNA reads TGCGCCAGCAGCCAAGGAATCGCCGGGCCCTCGAATGAGCAGTTCTTC.

CDR3 DNA sequence: TGTGCCAGCTCACCTGGGAGTACCTACGAGCAGTACTTC. It is translated as CASSPGSTYEQYF. The chain couples TRBV18 to TRBJ2-7; possibly TRBD2 for D (5 bases). V was pared by 3 bases and J by 2 bases, with 8 bases between. In germline, CDR1 is KGHSH, CDR2 LQKENI. This CDR3 spans 13 amino acids.

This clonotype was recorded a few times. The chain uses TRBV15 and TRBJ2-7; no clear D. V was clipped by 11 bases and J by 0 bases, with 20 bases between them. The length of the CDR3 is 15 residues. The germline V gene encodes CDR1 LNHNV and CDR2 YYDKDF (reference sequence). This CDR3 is CALDSDTTNSYEQYF. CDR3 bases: TGTGCCTTAGATTCTGATACCACTAACTCCTACGAGCAGTACTTC.

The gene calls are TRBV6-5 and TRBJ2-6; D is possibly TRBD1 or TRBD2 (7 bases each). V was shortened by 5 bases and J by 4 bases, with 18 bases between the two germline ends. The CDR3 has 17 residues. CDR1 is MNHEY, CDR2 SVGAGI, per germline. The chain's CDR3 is CASSISGGAHGANVLTF. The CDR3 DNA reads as TGTGCCAGCAGTATATCAGGGGGGGCGCACGGGGCCAACGTCCTGACTTTC.

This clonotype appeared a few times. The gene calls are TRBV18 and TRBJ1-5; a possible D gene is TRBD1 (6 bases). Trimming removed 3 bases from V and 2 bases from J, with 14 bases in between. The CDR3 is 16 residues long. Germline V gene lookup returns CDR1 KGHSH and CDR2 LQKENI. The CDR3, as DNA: TGTGCCAGCTCACCGACAGGCCCCGGGGGCAATCAGCCCCAGCATTTT. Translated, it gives CASSPTGPGGNQPQHF.

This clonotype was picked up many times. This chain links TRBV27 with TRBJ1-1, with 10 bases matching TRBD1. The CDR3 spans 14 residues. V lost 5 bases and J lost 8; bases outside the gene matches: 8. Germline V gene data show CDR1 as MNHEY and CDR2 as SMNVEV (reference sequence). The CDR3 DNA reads TGTGCCAGCAGTCCATGGGACAGGGGACCCGAAGCTTTCTTT. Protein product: CASSPWDRGPEAFF.

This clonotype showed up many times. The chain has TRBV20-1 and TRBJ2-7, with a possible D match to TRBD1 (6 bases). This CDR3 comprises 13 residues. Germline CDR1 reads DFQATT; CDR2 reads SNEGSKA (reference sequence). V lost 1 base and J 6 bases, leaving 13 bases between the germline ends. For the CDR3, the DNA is TGCAGTGCTAGAGTCCCAGGGGTCGTCGAGCAGTACTTC. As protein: CSARVPGVVEQYF.

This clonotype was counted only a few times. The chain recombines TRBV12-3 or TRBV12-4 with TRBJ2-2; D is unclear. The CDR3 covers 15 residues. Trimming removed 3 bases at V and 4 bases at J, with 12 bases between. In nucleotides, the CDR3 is TGTGCCAGCAGTTTGAGAACCACCTCCACCGGGGAGCTGTTTTTT. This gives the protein CASSLRTTSTGELFF.

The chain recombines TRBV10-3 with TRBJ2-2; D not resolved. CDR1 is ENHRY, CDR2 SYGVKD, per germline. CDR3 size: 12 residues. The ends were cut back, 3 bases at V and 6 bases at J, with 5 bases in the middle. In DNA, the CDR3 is TGTGCCATCAGTGATACCTCCGGGGAGCTGTTTTTT. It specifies CAISDTSGELFF.

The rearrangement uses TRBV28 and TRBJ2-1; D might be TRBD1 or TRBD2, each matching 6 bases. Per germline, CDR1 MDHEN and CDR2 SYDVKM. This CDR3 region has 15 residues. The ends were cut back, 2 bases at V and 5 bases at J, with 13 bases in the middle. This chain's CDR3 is CASSLTGTFHNEQFF. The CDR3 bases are TGTGCCAGCAGTTTAACAGGGACTTTTCACAATGAGCAGTTCTTC.

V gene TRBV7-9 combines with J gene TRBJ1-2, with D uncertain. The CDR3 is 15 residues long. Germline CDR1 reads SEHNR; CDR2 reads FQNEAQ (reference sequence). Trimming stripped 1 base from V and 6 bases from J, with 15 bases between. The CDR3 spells CASSLGGSVGNGYTF. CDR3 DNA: TGTGCCAGCAGCTTAGGTGGTTCCGTTGGTAATGGCTACACCTTC.

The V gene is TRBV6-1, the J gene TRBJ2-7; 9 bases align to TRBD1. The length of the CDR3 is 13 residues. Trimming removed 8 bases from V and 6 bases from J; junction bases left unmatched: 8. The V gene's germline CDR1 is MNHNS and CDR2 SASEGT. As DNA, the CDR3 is TGTGCCAGCCTCAGAGACAGGGGGTCCGAGCAGTACTTC. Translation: CASLRDRGSEQYF.

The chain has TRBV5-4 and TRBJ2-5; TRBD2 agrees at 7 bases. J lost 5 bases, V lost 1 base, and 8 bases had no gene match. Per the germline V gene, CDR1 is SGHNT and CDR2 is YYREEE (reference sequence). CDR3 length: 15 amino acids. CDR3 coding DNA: TGTGCCAGCAGCTTGCGGCAGGGAGGGCCGGAGACCCAGTACTTC. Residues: CASSLRQGGPETQYF.

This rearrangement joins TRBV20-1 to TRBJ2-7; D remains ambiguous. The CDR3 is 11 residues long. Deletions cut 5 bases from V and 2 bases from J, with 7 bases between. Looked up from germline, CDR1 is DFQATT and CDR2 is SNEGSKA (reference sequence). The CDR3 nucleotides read TGCAGTGCTTTGGAGACCTACGAGCAGTACTTC. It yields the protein CSALETYEQYF.

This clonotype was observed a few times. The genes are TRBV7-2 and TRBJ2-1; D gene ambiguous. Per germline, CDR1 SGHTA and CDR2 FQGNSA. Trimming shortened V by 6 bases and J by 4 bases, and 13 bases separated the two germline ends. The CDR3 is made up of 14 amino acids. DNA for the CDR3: TGTGCCAGCAGTCCGAGGCTAGTTTACAATGAGCAGTTCTTC. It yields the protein CASSPRLVYNEQFF.

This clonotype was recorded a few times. The CDR3 spells CASSGQGVGTEAFF. CDR3 nucleotides: TGTGCCAGCAGTGGACAGGGGGTAGGGACTGAAGCTTTCTTT. The chain couples TRBV6-1 to TRBJ1-1, with 9 bases that match TRBD1. The CDR3 totals 14 residues. With V trimmed by 4 bases and J by 5 bases, 5 bases remained unmatched. Germline-derived CDR1 and CDR2 are MNHNS and SASEGT.

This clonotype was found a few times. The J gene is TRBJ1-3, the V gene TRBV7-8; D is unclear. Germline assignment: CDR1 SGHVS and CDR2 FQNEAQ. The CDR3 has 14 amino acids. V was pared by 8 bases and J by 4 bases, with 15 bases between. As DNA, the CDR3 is TGTGCCAGCTCGGATTCGGCCCACGGAAACACCATATATTTT. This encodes CASSDSAHGNTIYF.

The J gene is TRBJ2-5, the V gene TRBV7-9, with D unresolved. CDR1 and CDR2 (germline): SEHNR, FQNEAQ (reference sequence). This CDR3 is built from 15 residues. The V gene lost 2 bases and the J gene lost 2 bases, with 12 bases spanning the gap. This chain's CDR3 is CASSLRVGSQETQYF. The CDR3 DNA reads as TGTGCCAGCAGCTTAAGAGTAGGGTCTCAAGAGACCCAGTACTTC.

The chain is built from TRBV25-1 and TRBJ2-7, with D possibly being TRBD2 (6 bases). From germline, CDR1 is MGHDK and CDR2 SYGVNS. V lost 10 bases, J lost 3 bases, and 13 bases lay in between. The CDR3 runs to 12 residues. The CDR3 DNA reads TGTGCCACCGGGAGTTACTACTACGAGCAGTACTTC. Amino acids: CATGSYYYEQYF.

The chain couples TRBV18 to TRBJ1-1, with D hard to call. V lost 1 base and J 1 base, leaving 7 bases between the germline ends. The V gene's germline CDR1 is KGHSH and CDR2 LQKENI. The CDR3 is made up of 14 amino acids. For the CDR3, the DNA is TGTGCCAGCTCACCACTCCTAGGGAACACTGAAGCTTTCTTT. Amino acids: CASSPLLGNTEAFF.

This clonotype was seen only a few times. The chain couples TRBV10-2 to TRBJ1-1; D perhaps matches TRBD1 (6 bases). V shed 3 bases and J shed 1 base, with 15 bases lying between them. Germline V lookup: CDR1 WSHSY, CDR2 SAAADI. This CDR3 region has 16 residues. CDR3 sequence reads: CASSEGLAGANTEAFF. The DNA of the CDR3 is TGCGCCAGCAGTGAAGGGTTGGCAGGGGCGAACACTGAAGCTTTCTTT.

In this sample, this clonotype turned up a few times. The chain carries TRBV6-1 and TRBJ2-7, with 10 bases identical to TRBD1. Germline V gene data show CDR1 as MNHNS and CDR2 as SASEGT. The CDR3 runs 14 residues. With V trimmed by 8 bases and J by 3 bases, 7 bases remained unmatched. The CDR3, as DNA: TGTGCCAGCGAGACAGGGGGCGGTTTCTACGAGCAGTACTTC. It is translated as CASETGGGFYEQYF.

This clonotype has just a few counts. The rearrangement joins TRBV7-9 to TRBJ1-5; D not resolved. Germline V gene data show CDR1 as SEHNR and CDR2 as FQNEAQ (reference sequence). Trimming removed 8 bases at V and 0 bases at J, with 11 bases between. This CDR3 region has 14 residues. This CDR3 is CASEDGNSNQPQHF. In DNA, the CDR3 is TGTGCCAGCGAAGACGGCAATAGCAATCAGCCCCAGCATTTT.

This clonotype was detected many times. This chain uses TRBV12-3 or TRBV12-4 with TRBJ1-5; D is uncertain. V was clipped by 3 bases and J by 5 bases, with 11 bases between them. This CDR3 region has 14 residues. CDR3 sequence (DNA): TGTGCCAGCAGTTTCGGAACAGCGGATCAGCCCCAGCATTTT. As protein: CASSFGTADQPQHF.

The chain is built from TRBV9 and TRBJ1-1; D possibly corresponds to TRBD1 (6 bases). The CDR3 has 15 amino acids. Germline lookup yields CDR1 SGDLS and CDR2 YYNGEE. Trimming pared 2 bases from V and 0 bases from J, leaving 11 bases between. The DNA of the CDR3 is TGTGCCAGCAGCGTGGGGGGCCCCCTGAACACTGAAGCTTTCTTT. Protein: CASSVGGPLNTEAFF.

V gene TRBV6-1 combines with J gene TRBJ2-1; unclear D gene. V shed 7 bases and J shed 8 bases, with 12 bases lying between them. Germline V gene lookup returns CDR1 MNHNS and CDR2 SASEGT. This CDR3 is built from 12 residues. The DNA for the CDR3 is TGTGCCAGCATGGTCACCCTGGATGAGCAGTTCTTC. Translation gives CASMVTLDEQFF.

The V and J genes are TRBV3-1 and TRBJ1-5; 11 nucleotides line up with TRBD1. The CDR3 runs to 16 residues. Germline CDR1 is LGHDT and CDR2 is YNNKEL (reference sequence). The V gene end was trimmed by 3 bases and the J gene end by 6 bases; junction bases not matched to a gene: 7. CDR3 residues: CASSHGTGGSGQPQHF. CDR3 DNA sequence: TGTGCCAGCAGCCATGGGACAGGGGGTAGTGGTCAGCCCCAGCATTTT.